The 14 T cell receptor beta chains below were found in one sample sequenced in a study of technical replicates of blood from several donors. Data came from immunoSEQ multiplex PCR; TCRdb stores just in-frame clones and leaves some out. The repertoire holds around 80,000 clones, with about 91% as singletons. The sequencing sample was made of T cells isolated from PBMCs. These receptor sequences come from a human donor in good health.

The rearrangement joins TRBV19 to TRBJ1-5; no clear D. Trimming pared 3 bases from V and 4 bases from J, leaving 16 bases between. Germline assignment: CDR1 LNHDA and CDR2 SQIVND (reference sequence). The CDR3 covers 16 residues. The CDR3 nucleotides are TGTGCCAGTAGTATTGTCCGCCAGGCGGGAAATCAGCCCCAGCATTTT. This codes for CASSIVRQAGNQPQHF.

This chain joins TRBV19 and TRBJ1-1, with a tentative D call TRBD1 (5 bases). Germline V gene data show CDR1 as LNHDA and CDR2 as SQIVND (reference sequence). The CDR3 spans 14 residues. V was cut by 5 bases and J by 1 base, with 11 bases left in between. The CDR3 DNA sequence: TGTGCCAGTAGTTACAGGAAATCGAACACTGAAGCTTTCTTT. Protein product: CASSYRKSNTEAFF.

The chain is built from TRBV10-3 and TRBJ2-1, with 11 bases aligning to TRBD2. V dropped 4 bases and J dropped 0; count of bases not matched to a gene: 11. Germline V gene sequence: CDR1 ENHRY, CDR2 SYGVKD. The CDR3 loop spans 19 amino acids. The CDR3 region is CAISARLAGKSSSYNEQFF. CDR3 DNA sequence: TGTGCCATCAGTGCCAGACTAGCGGGAAAATCGAGCTCCTACAATGAGCAGTTCTTC.

Worth noting for this clone: Other DNA sequences in this sample translate to the same CDR3. The rearrangement uses TRBV18 and TRBJ1-1; perhaps TRBD1 as D (6 bases). The germline CDR1 and CDR2 sequences are KGHSH and LQKENI. V was trimmed by 3 bases and J by 4 bases, leaving 6 bases between them. This CDR3 is built from 12 residues. The CDR3 DNA sequence: TGTGCCAGCTCACCGGGGGCCACTGAAGCTTTCTTT. Protein: CASSPGATEAFF. The full variable domain, completed using reference TRBV18 and TRBJ1-1, is NAGVMQNPRHLVRRRGQEARLRCSPMKGHSHVYWYRQLPEEGLKFMVYLQKENIIDESGMPKERFSAEFPKEGPSILRIQQVVRGDSAAYFCASSPGATEAFFGQGTRLTVV.

The chain is built from TRBV30 and TRBJ2-7; the D is unclear. Germline lookup yields CDR1 GTSNPN and CDR2 SVGIG (reference sequence). The CDR3 has 11 residues. Trimming left V 0 bases short and J 10 bases short, with 10 bases between. CDR3 region: CAWSVPQIQYF. The CDR3 region has the DNA TGTGCCTGGAGTGTACCACAGATACAGTACTTC.

The chain has TRBV28 and TRBJ2-5, with D maybe TRBD2 (6 bases). Germline loops: CDR1 MDHEN, CDR2 SYDVKM. The CDR3 length is 14 residues. The ends were cut back, 5 bases at V and 2 bases at J, with 12 bases in the middle. The CDR3: CASSRGLTQETQYF. CDR3 nucleotides: TGTGCCAGCAGTCGGGGACTGACACAAGAGACCCAGTACTTC.

This rearrangement joins TRBV25-1 to TRBJ2-2; D uncertain. CDR3 length: 12 amino acids. Germline V lookup: CDR1 MGHDK, CDR2 SYGVNS. V dropped 5 bases and J dropped 5 bases, with 6 bases sitting between them. The DNA for the CDR3 is TGTGCCAGCAGTCTCCGGACCGGGGAGCTGTTTTTT. Its protein is CASSLRTGELFF. The variable domain in full, completed from reference TRBV25-1 and TRBJ2-2, reads EADIYQTPRYLVIGTGKKITLECSQTMGHDKMYWYQQDPGMELHLIHYSYGVNSTEKGDLSSESTVSRIRTEHFPLTLESARPSHTSQYLCASSLRTGELFFGEGSRLTVL.

The sample holds one count of this clone. The V and J genes are TRBV5-6 and TRBJ2-5; D gene ambiguous. The length of the CDR3 is 14 residues. The V gene's germline CDR1 is SGHDT and CDR2 YYEEEE. V shed 4 bases and J shed 1 base, with 11 bases lying between them. CDR3 nucleotide sequence: TGTGCCAGCAGCCCGGTCGACATCCAAGAGACCCAGTACTTC. Translating it yields CASSPVDIQETQYF.

J is TRBJ1-1 and V is TRBV5-1, with 7 bases matching TRBD1. This CDR3 has 14 amino acids. The germline CDR1 and CDR2 sequences are SGHRS and YFSETQ. With 4 bases clipped from V and 5 bases from J, the junction kept 8 bases outside the gene matches. CDR3 DNA: TGCGCCAGCAGCCAAAGACAGGGCCGGACTGAAGCTTTCTTT. Translated: CASSQRQGRTEAFF. The whole variable domain, filled in from reference TRBV5-1 and TRBJ1-1, reads KAGVTQTPRYLIKTRGQQVTLSCSPISGHRSVSWYQQTPGQGLQFLFEYFSETQRNKGNFPGRFSGRQFSNSRSEMNVSTLELGDSALYLCASSQRQGRTEAFFGQGTRLTVV.

A few counts support this clone. The J gene is TRBJ1-1, the V gene TRBV9; possibly TRBD1 for D (5 bases). The CDR3 is 14 residues long. Germline CDR1 SGDLS, CDR2 YYNGEE. The ends were cut back, 4 bases at V and 1 base at J, with 11 bases in the middle. This CDR3 is CASSPGDRNTEAFF. The CDR3 nucleotides read TGTGCCAGCAGCCCCGGTGACAGGAACACTGAAGCTTTCTTT.

The chain links TRBV25-1 to TRBJ2-7, with TRBD2 identical over 10 bases. This CDR3 contains 15 residues. V was pared by 3 bases and J by 1 base, with 3 bases of the junction left unmatched. From germline, CDR1 is MGHDK and CDR2 SYGVNS. In nucleotides, the CDR3 is TGTGCCAGCAGTGACCGGACTAGCGGATCCTACGAGCAGTACTTC. Translating it yields CASSDRTSGSYEQYF.

Written as DNA, the CDR3 is TGTGCCAGCAGCCTCCTGGCGGGAGGTTTATCAGATACGCAGTATTTT. Its protein product is CASSLLAGGLSDTQYF. V is TRBV11-2 and J is TRBJ2-3; 8 nucleotides match TRBD2. CDR1 is SGHAT, CDR2 FQNNGV, per germline. The trim removed 5 bases at V and 4 bases at J, leaving 11 bases unmatched. The CDR3 extends over 16 amino acids.

This chain joins TRBV28 and TRBJ2-3; 13 nucleotides match TRBD2. V was pared by 5 bases and J by 5 bases, with 4 bases of the junction left unmatched. Germline CDR1 reads MDHEN; CDR2 reads SYDVKM. The CDR3 contains 15 residues. This CDR3 is CASSPLAGGQDTQYF. As DNA, the CDR3 is TGTGCCAGCAGTCCACTAGCGGGAGGGCAAGATACGCAGTATTTT.

The CDR3 here is CASRAQGAMNTEAFF. The CDR3 bases are TGTGCCAGCAGAGCCCAGGGGGCTATGAACACTGAAGCTTTCTTT. The chain joins TRBV7-2 to TRBJ1-1, with 8 bases aligning to TRBD1. The V gene end was trimmed by 6 bases and the J gene end by 0 bases; junction bases not matched to a gene: 6. CDR3 length equals 15 residues. Germline V gene sequence: CDR1 SGHTA, CDR2 FQGNSA.